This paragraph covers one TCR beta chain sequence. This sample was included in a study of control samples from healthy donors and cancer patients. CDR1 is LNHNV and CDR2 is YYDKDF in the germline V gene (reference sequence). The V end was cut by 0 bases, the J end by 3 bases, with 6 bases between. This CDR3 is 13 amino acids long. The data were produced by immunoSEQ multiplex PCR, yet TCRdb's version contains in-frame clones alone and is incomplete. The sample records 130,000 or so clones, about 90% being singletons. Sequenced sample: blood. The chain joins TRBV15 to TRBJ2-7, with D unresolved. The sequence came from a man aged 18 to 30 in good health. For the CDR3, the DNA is TGTGCCACCAGCAGAGAAAGGCGCTACGAGCAGTACTTC. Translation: CATSRERRYEQYF. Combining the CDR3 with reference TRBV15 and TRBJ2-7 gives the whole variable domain DAMVIQNPRYQVTQFGKPVTLSCSQTLNHNVMYWYQQKSSQAPKLLFHYYDKDFNNEADTPDNFQSRRPNTSFCFLDIRSPGLGDTAMYLCATSRERRYEQYFGPGTRLTVT.